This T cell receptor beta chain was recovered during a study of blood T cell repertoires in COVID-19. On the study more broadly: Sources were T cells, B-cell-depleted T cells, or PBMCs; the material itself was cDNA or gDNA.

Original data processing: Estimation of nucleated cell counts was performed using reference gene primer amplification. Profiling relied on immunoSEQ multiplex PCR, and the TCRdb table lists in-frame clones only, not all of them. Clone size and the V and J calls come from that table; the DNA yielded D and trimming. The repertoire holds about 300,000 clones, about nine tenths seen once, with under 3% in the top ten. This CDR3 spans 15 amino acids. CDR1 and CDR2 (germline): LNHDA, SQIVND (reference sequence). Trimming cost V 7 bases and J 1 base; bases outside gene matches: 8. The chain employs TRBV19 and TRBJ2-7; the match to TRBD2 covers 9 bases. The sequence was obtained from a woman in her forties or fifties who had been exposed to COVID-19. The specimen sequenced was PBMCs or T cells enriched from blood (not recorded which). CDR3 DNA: TGTGCCAGTACCAGAAGCGGGGGGCTTTCCTACGAGCAGTACTTC. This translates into CASTRSGGLSYEQYF.